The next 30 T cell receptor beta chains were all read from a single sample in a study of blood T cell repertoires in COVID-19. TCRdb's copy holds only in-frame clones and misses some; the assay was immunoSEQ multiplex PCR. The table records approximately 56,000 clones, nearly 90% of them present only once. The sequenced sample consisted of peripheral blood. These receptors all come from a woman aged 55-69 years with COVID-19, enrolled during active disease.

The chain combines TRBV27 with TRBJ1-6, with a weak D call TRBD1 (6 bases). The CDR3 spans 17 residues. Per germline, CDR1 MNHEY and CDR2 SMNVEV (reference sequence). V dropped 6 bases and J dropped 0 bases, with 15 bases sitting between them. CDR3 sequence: CASSHRQASSYNSPLHF. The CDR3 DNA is TGTGCCAGCAGCCATAGACAGGCGAGCTCCTATAATTCACCCCTCCACTTT.

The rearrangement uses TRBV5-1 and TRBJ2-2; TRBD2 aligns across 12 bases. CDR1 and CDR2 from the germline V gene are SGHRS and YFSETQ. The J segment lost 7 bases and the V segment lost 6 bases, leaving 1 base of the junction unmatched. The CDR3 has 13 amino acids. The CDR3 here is CASKLAGGGELFF. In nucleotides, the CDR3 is TGCGCCAGCAAACTAGCGGGAGGCGGGGAGCTGTTTTTT.

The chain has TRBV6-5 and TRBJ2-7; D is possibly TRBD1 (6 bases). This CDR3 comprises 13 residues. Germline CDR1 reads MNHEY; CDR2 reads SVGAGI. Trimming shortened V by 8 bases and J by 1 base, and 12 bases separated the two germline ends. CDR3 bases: TGTGCCAGCCCTCAGACAGGTTCCTACGAGCAGTACTTC. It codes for CASPQTGSYEQYF.

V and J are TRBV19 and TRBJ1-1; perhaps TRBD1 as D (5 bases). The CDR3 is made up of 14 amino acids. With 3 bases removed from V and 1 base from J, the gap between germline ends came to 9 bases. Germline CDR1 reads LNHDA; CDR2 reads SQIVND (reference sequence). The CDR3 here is CASSIAGPNTEAFF. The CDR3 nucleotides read TGTGCCAGTAGTATCGCAGGGCCGAACACTGAAGCTTTCTTT. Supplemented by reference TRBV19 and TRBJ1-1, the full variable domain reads DGGITQSPKYLFRKEGQNVTLSCEQNLNHDAMYWYRQDPGQGLRLIYYSQIVNDFQKGDIAEGYSVSREKKESFPLTVTSAQKNPTAFYLCASSIAGPNTEAFFGQGTRLTVV.

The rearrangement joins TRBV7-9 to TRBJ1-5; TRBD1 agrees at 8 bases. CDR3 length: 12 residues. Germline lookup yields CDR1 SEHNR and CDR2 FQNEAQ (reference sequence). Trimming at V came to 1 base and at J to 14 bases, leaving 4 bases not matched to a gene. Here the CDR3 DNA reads TGTGCCAGCAGCTTAGGGGACAGGCAGAAGCATTTT. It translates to CASSLGDRQKHF.

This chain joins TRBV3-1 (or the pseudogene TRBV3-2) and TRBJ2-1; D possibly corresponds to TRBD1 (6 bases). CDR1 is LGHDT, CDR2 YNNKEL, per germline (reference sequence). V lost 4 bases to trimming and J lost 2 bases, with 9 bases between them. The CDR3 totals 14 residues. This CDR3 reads CASSLWDTYNEQFF. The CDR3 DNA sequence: TGTGCCAGCAGCCTCTGGGACACCTACAATGAGCAGTTCTTC.

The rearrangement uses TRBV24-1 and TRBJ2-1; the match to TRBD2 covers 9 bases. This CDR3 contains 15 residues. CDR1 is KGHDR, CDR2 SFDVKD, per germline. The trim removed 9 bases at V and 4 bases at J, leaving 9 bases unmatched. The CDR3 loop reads CATQKAGGPYNEQFF. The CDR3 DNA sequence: TGTGCCACCCAGAAAGCGGGAGGCCCATACAATGAGCAGTTCTTC.

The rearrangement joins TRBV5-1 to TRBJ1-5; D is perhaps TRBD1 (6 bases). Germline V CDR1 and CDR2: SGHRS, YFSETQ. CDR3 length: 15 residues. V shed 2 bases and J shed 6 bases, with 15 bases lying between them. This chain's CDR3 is CASSLLGGFGQPQHF. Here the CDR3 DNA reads TGCGCCAGCAGCTTACTAGGGGGTTTTGGTCAGCCCCAGCATTTT.

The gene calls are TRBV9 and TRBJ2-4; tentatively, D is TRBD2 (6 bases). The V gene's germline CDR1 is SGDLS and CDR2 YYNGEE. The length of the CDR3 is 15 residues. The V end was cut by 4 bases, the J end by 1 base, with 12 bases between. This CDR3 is CASSPYGGAKNIQYF. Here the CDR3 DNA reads TGTGCCAGCAGCCCCTATGGGGGGGCCAAAAACATTCAGTACTTC.

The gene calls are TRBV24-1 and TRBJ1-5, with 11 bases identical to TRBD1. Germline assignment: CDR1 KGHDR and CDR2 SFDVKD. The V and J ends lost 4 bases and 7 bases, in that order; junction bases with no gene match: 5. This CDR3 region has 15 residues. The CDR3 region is CATSEDRGREQPQHF. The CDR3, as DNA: TGTGCCACCAGTGAGGACAGGGGGCGCGAGCAGCCCCAGCATTTT.

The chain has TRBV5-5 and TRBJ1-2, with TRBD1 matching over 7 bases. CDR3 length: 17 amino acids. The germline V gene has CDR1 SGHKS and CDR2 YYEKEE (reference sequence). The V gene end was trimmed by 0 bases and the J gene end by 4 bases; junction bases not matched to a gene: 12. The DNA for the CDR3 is TGTGCCAGCAGCTTGGAAGTCGGGACAGAAGCATTCTATGGCTACACCTTC. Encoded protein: CASSLEVGTEAFYGYTF.

In DNA form, the CDR3 reads TGCAGCGTTGAAGAGACCAGGAGGAGATATGGCTACACCTTC. Translating it yields CSVEETRRRYGYTF. The chain uses TRBV29-1 and TRBJ1-2; D unclear. Trimming cost V 0 bases and J 5 bases, with 13 bases left between them. Germline-derived CDR1 and CDR2 are SQVTM and ANQGSEA. The CDR3 is 14 residues long.

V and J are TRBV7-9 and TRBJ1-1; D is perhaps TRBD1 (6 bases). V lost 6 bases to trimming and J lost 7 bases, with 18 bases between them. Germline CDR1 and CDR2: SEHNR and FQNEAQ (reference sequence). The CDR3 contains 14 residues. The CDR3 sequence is CASRTTGNRGEAFF. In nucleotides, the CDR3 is TGTGCCAGCAGGACCACAGGGAATCGGGGTGAAGCTTTCTTT.

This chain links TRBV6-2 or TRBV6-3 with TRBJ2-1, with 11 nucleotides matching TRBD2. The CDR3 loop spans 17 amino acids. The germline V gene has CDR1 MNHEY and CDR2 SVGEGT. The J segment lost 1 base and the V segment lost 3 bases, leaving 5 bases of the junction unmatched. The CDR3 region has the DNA TGTGCCAGCAGTTATTTCCCTAGCGGGGGGTCCTACAATGAGCAGTTCTTC. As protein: CASSYFPSGGSYNEQFF.

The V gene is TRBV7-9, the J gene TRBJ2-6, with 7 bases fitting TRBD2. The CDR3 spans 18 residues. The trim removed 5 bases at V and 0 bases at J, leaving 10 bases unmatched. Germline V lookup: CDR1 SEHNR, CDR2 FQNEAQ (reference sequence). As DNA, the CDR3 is TGTGCCAGCAGCCGAGCAGCGGGAACTACCTCTGGGGCCAACGTCCTGACTTTC. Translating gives CASSRAAGTTSGANVLTF.

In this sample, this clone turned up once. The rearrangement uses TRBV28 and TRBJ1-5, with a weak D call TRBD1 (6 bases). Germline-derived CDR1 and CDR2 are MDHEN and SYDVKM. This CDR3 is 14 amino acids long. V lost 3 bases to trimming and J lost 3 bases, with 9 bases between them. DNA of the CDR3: TGTGCCAGCAGTTTCAGGGGCTACAATCAGCCCCAGCATTTT. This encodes CASSFRGYNQPQHF.

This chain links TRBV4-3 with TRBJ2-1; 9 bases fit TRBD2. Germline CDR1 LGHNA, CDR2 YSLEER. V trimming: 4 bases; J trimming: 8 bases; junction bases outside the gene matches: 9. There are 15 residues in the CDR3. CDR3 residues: CASSPRLAATHEQFF. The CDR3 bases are TGCGCCAGCAGCCCGAGACTAGCGGCGACCCATGAGCAGTTCTTC.

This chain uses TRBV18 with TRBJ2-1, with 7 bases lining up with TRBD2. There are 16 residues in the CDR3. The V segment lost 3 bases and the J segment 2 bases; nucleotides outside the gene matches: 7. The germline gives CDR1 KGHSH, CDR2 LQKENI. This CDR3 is CASSPLASGAYNEQFF. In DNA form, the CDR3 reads TGTGCCAGCTCACCTCTGGCTAGCGGAGCCTACAATGAGCAGTTCTTC.

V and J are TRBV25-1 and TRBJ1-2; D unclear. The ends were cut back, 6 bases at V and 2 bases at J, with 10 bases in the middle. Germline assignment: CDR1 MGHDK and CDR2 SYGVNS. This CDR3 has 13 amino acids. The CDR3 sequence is CASRETENYGYTF. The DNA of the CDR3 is TGTGCCAGCAGGGAGACGGAAAACTATGGCTACACCTTC.

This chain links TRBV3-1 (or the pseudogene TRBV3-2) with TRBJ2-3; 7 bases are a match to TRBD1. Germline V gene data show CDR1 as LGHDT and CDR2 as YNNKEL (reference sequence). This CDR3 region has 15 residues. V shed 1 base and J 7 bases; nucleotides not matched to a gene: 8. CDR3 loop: CASSQGTGVKYTQYF. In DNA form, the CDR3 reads TGTGCCAGCAGCCAAGGAACAGGGGTTAAGTATACGCAGTATTTT.

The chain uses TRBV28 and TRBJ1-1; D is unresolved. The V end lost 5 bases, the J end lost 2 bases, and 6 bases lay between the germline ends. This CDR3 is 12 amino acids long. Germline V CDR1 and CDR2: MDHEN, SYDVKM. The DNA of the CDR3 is TGTGCCAGCAGTCCCAGTAACACTGAAGCTTTCTTT. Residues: CASSPSNTEAFF.

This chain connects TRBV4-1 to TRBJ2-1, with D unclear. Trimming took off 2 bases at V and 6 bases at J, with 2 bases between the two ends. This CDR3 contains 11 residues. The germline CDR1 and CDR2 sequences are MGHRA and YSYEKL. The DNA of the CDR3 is TGCGCCAGCAGCCAACGCAATGAGCAGTTCTTC. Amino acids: CASSQRNEQFF.

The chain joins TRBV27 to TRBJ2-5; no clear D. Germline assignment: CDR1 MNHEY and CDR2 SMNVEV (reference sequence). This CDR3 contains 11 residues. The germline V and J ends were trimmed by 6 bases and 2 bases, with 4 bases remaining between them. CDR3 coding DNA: TGTGCCAGCAGGACACAAGAGACCCAGTACTTC. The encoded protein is CASRTQETQYF.

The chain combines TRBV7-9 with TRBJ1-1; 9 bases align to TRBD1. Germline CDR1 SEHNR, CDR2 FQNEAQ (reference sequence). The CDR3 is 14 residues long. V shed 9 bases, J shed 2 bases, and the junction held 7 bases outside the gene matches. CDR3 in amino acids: CASQQGAENTEAFF. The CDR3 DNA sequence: TGTGCCAGTCAACAGGGGGCTGAAAACACTGAAGCTTTCTTT.

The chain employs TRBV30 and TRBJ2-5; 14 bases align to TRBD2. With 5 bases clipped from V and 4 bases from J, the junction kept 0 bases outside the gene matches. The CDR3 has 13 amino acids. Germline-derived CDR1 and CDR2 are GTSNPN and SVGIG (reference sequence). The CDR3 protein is CAWGTSGGETQYF. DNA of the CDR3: TGTGCCTGGGGGACTAGCGGGGGAGAGACCCAGTACTTC.

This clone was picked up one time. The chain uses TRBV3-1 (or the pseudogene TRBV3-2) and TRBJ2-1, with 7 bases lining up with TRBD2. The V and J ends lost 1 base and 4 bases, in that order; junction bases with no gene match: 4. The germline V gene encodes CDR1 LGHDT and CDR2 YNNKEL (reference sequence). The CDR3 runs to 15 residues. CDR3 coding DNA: TGTGCCAGCAGCCAAGGATGGGGGGGATACAATGAGCAGTTCTTC. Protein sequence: CASSQGWGGYNEQFF.

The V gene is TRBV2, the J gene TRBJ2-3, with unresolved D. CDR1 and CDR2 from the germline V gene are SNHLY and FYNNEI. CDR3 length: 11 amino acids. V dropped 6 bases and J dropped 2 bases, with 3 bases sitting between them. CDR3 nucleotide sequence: TGTGCCAGCAGCTACACAGATACGCAGTATTTT. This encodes CASSYTDTQYF.

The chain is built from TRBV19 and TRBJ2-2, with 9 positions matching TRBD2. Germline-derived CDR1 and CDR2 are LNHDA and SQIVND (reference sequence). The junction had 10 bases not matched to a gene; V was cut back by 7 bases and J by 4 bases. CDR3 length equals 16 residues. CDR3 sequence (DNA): TGTGCCAGTACCCCCCCTGGAGCGGGGGGCACCGGGGAGCTGTTTTTT. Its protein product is CASTPPGAGGTGELFF.

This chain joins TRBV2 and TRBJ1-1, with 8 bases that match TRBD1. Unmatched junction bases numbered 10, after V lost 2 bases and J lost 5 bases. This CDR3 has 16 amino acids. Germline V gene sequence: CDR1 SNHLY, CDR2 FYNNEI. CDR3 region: CASSEYGQGPKTEAFF. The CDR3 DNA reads TGTGCCAGCAGTGAATACGGACAGGGCCCCAAGACTGAAGCTTTCTTT.

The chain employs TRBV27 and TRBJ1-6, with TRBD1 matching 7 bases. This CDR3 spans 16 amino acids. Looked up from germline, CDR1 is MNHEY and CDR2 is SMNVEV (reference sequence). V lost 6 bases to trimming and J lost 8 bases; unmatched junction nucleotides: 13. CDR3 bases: TGTGCCAGCAGCCCCCCCCCAGGGGGTAGGGATTCACCCCTCCACTTT. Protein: CASSPPPGGRDSPLHF.